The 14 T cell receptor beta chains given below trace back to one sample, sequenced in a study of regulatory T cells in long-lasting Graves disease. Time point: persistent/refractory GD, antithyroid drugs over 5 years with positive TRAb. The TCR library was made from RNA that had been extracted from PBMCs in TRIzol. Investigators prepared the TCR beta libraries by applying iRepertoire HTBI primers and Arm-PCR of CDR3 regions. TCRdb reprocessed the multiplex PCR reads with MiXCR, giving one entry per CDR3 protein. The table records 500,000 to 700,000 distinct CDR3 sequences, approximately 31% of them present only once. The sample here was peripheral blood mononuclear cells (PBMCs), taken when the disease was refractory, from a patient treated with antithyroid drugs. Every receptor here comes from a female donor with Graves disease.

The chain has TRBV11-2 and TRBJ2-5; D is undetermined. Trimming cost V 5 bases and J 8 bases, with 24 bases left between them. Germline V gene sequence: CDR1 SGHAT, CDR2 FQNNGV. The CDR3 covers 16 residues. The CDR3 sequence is CASSPLWGGTKGTQYF. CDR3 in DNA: TGTGCCAGCAGCCCCCTGTGGGGTGGAACCAAGGGAACCCAGTACTTC.

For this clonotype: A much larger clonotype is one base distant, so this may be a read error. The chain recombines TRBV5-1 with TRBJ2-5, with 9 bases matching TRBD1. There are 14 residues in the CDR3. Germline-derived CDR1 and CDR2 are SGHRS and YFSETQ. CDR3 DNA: TGCGCCAGCAGCCGTTGGACAGGGGAAGAGACCCGGTACTTC. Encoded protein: CASSRWTGEETRYF.

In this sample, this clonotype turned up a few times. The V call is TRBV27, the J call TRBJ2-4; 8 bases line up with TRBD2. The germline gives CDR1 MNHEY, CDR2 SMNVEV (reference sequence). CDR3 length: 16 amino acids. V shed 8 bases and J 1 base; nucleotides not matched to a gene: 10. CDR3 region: CASSTSERAAKNIQYF. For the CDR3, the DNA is TGTGCCAGCTCGACTAGCGAGCGGGCGGCCAAAAACATTCAGTACTTC.

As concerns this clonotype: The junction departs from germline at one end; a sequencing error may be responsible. CDR3: CASSQAARRGKFEAFF. CDR3 coding DNA: TGTGCCAGCAGCCAAGCGGCGAGGAGGGGGAAATTTGAAGCCTTCTTT. The J gene is TRBJ1-1, the V gene TRBV3-1; tentative D call: TRBD1 (6 bases). This CDR3 is 16 amino acids long. Per the germline V gene, CDR1 is LGHDT and CDR2 is YNNKEL (reference sequence).

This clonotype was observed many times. In DNA form, the CDR3 reads TGTGCCATCAGTGAACGAAACCGGGACAGGGATAACTATGGCTACACCTTC. Its translation: CAISERNRDRDNYGYTF. V gene TRBV10-3 combines with J gene TRBJ1-2, with 9 nucleotides matching TRBD1. The V and J ends lost 3 bases and 1 base, in that order; junction bases with no gene match: 9. This CDR3 comprises 17 residues. The germline CDR1 and CDR2 sequences are ENHRY and SYGVKD.

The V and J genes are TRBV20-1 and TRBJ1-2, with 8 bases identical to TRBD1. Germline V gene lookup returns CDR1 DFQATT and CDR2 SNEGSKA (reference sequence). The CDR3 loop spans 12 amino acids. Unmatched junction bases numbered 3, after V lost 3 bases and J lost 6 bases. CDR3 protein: CSASRTGHGYTF. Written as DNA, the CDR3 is TGCAGTGCTAGCAGGACAGGGCATGGCTACACCTTC.

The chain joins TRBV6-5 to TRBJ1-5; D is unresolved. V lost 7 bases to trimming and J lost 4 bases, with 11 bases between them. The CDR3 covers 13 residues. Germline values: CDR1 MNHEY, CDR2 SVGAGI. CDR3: CASIYGPNQPQHF. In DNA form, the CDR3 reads TGTGCCAGCATTTATGGGCCAAATCAGCCCCAGCATTTT.

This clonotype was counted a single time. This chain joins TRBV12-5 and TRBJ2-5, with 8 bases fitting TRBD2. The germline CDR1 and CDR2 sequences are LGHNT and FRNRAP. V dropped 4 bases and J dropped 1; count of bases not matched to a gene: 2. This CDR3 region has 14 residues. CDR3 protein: CASGSTSGQETQYF. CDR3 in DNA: TGTGCTAGTGGTTCCACTAGCGGCCAAGAGACCCAGTACTTC.

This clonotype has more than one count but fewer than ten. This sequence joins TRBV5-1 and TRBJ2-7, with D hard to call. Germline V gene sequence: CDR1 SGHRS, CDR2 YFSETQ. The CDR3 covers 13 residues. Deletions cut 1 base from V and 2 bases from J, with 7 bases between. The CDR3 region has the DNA TGCGCCAGCAGCTTGTTGGATACCTACGAGCAGTACTTC. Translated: CASSLLDTYEQYF. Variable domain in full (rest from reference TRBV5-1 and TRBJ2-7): KAGVTQTPRYLIKTRGQQVTLSCSPISGHRSVSWYQQTPGQGLQFLFEYFSETQRNKGNFPGRFSGRQFSNSRSEMNVSTLELGDSALYLCASSLLDTYEQYFGPGTRLTVT.

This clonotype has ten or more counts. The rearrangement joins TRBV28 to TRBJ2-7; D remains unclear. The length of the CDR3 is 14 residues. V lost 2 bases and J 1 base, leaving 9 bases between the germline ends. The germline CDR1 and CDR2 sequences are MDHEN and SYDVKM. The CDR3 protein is CASSLLRLSYEQYF. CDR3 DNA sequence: TGTGCCAGCAGTTTACTCAGGCTGTCCTACGAGCAGTACTTC.

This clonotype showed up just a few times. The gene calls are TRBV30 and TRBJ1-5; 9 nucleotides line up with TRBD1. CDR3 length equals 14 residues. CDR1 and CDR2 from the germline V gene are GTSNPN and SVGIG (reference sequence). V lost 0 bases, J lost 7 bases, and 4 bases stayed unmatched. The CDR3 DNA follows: TGTGCCTGGAGTGTACAGGGGGCACGACAGCCCCAGCATTTT. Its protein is CAWSVQGARQPQHF.

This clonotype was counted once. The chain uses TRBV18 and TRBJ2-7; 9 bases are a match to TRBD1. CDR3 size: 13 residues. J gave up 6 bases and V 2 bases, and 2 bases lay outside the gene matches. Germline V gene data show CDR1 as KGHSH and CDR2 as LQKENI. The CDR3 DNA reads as TGTGCCAGCTCACCAGAGACAGGGGGCGAGCAGTACTTC. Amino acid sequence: CASSPETGGEQYF.

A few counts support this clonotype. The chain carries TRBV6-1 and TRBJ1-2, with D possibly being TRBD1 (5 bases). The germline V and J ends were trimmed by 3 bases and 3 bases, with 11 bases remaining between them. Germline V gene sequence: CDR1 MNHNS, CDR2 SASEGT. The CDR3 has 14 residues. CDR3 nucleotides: TGTGCCAGCAGTGATTGGCAGGGCGACTATGGCTACACCTTC. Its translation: CASSDWQGDYGYTF.

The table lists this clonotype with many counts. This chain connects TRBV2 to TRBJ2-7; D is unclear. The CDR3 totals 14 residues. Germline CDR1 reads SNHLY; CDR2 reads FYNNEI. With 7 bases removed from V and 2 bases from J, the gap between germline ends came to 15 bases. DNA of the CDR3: TGTGCCAGCACCGACGGTCTACCGCCCTACGAGCAGTACTTC. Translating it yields CASTDGLPPYEQYF.